This T cell receptor beta chain was captured in a study of T-cell memory formation after mild COVID-19. V lost 3 bases and J lost 10; bases outside the gene matches: 14. CDR3 size: 17 residues. Germline assignment: CDR1 KGHDR and CDR2 SFDVKD. TCRdb re-analysed the 5' RACE reads in MiXCR, keeping a single row per CDR3 protein. The data contain roughly 510,000 distinct CDR3 sequences, 15% to 20% of them singletons. V and J are TRBV24-1 and TRBJ2-5, with 12 bases fitting TRBD2. The sample was PBMCs or a T cell subset sorted from them (not recorded which). This TCR was sampled from an adult woman who had mild COVID-19 (a few samples of this study predate the infection). Cell type and time point are not known. In DNA, the CDR3 is TGTGCCACCAGTGATATCGCTAGCGGGAGGGCCCCATTTGTCCAGTACTTC. The encoded protein is CATSDIASGRAPFVQYF.